Below are 31 T cell receptor beta chains sequenced from a single sample in a study of regulatory T cells in long-lasting Graves disease. Time point noted: newly diagnosed GD, antithyroid drugs for less than 3 months. RNA extracted from PBMCs served as the sequencing template. Relying on iRepertoire HTBI primers and Arm-PCR of CDR3 regions, the team built TCR beta libraries. TCRdb called the multiplex PCR reads again in MiXCR, with one record for every CDR3 protein. The sample includes more than 300,000 distinct CDR3 sequences, about 10% of them seen just once. These records were also assigned to another study, of T cells in Graves' hyperthyroidism and ophthalmopathy.

The sample in question was peripheral blood mononuclear cells (PBMCs), obtained at new diagnosis, from a patient treated with antithyroid drugs. The receptors originated from a woman between 18 and 29 years old with Graves disease.

In this sample, this clonotype turned up many times. The CDR3 DNA follows: TGTGCCAGCAGCTCCAGACTGATCCGGTCCACTGAAGCTTTCTTT. Translating it yields CASSSRLIRSTEAFF. The chain links TRBV2 to TRBJ1-1; the D is unclear. The CDR3 is 15 residues long. V lost 6 bases to trimming and J lost 4 bases, with 18 bases between them. CDR1 and CDR2 (germline): SNHLY, FYNNEI.

This clonotype was recorded at least ten times. This chain uses TRBV6-1 with TRBJ1-5; 7 bases are a match to TRBD1. The CDR3 runs 13 residues. Per the germline V gene, CDR1 is MNHNS and CDR2 is SASEGT. The trim removed 11 bases at V and 8 bases at J, leaving 12 bases unmatched. This CDR3 is CAQGGEWGEPQHF. The CDR3 DNA is TGTGCCCAGGGGGGGGAATGGGGGGAGCCCCAGCATTTT.

This clonotype was detected a few times. Sequence at one end of the junction differs from germline and may be a read error. V usage is TRBV6-1 and J usage is TRBJ2-6; TRBD1 might be the D (5 bases). Germline assignment: CDR1 MNHNS and CDR2 SASEGT. There are 15 residues in the CDR3. The CDR3 sequence: CASSQGGTGANVPTF. CDR3 in DNA: TGTGCCAGCAGCCAAGGTGGTACTGGGGCCAACGTCCCGACTTTC.

This clonotype was counted ten times or more. This chain connects TRBV28 to TRBJ1-5; D may be TRBD1 (5 bases). Between the trimmed V and J ends, which lost 3 bases and 5 bases, there was a span of 8 bases. The CDR3 spans 13 residues. The V gene's germline CDR1 is MDHEN and CDR2 SYDVKM. The CDR3 region has the DNA TGTGCCAGCAGTTTGGCAGGGCATCAGCCCCAGCATTTT. Translated: CASSLAGHQPQHF.

The chain employs TRBV6-9 and TRBJ2-3; D might be TRBD2 (5 bases). The DNA end favors TRBJ2-5, so the J call may be wrong. Germline loops: CDR1 MNHGY, CDR2 SVAAGI. This CDR3 spans 15 amino acids. DNA of the CDR3: TGTGCCAGCAGTTACCGAGGGCCCCCCCGGCAGACCCAGTACTTC. Protein product: CASSYRGPPRQTQYF.

Points on this clonotype: A read error may explain this, as a much larger clone is one base away. The chain is built from TRBV6-1 and TRBJ2-7; D perhaps matches TRBD2 (6 bases). V was pared by 6 bases and J by 7 bases, with 16 bases between. Germline CDR1 is MNHNS and CDR2 is SASEGT. The CDR3 contains 13 residues. CDR3 in amino acids: CASRRTNGREQYF. CDR3 bases: TGTGCCAGCAGGCGGACTAACGGGAGAGAGCAGTACTTC.

This clonotype was seen at least ten times. This chain links TRBV27 with TRBJ2-2, with D unresolved. The length of the CDR3 is 13 residues. The V gene's germline CDR1 is MNHEY and CDR2 SMNVEV (reference sequence). Trimming took off 9 bases at V and 5 bases at J, with 13 bases between the two ends. The CDR3 loop reads CASHHLGTGELFF. CDR3 coding DNA: TGTGCCAGTCATCACCTAGGTACCGGGGAGCTGTTTTTT.

This clonotype was detected ten times or more. V gene TRBV20-1 combines with J gene TRBJ1-5, with a tentative D call TRBD1 (5 bases). Germline CDR1 DFQATT, CDR2 SNEGSKA (reference sequence). This CDR3 is built from 15 residues. Trimming removed 2 bases at V and 3 bases at J, with 14 bases between. The CDR3 reads CSARSTSGHNQPQHF. Here the CDR3 DNA reads TGCAGTGCTAGATCCACCTCGGGGCACAATCAGCCCCAGCATTTT.

This clonotype was counted ten times or more. J is TRBJ2-3 and V is TRBV7-9; TRBD1 matches 7 bases. V was clipped by 5 bases and J by 1 base; unmatched bases: 3. The CDR3 is 14 residues long. Germline CDR1 and CDR2: SEHNR and FQNEAQ (reference sequence). The CDR3 DNA reads as TGTGCCAGCAGCCCCGGACAGGGCACAGATACGCAGTATTTT. Protein product: CASSPGQGTDTQYF.

This clonotype has ten or more counts. CDR3: CATSDLSVPMDTQYF. The CDR3 region has the DNA TGTGCCACCAGTGATTTGTCAGTGCCTATGGATACGCAGTATTTT. This chain joins TRBV24-1 and TRBJ2-3; no definite D call. Germline values: CDR1 KGHDR, CDR2 SFDVKD. Trimming stripped 0 bases from V and 6 bases from J, with 12 bases between. This CDR3 comprises 15 residues.

In this sample, this clonotype turned up a few times. The chain carries TRBV30 and TRBJ2-6; D not certain. Germline V gene sequence: CDR1 GTSNPN, CDR2 SVGIG (reference sequence). Trimming removed 0 bases at V and 1 base at J, with 7 bases between. The CDR3 contains 15 residues. The CDR3 nucleotides read TGTGCCTGGAGTGTTTTTGGGTCTGGGGCCAACGTCCTGACTTTC. Its protein is CAWSVFGSGANVLTF. The full variable domain, completed using reference TRBV30 and TRBJ2-6, is SQTIHQWPATLVQPVGSPLSLECTVEGTSNPNLYWYRQAAGRGLQLLFYSVGIGQISSEVPQNLSASRPQDRQFILSSKKLLLSDSGFYLCAWSVFGSGANVLTFGAGSRLTVL.

In the case of this clonotype: A junction boundary mismatches the germline segment, possibly from a read error. This rearrangement joins TRBV7-9 to TRBJ1-1; possible D gene TRBD1, 5 bases. Germline V CDR1 and CDR2: SEHNR, FQNEAQ (reference sequence). The CDR3 runs 17 residues. CDR3 sequence: CASSRDVQGRGAINPYF. CDR3 bases: TGTGCCAGCAGCCGAGATGTTCAGGGTAGAGGAGCCATAAACCCCTACTTT. Combining the CDR3 with reference TRBV7-9 and TRBJ1-1 gives the whole variable domain DTGVSQNPRHKITKRGQNVTFRCDPISEHNRLYWYRQTLGQGPEFLTYFQNEAQLEKSRLLSDRFSAERPKGSFSTLEIQRTEQGDSAMYLCASSRDVQGRGAINPYFGQGTRLTVV.

This clonotype has only a few counts. The V gene is TRBV7-9, the J gene TRBJ1-2; 7 nucleotides agree with TRBD1. CDR3 length equals 13 residues. V shed 8 bases and J 4 bases; nucleotides not matched to a gene: 7. Germline CDR1 reads SEHNR; CDR2 reads FQNEAQ (reference sequence). CDR3 sequence reads: CASASGQPYGYTF. CDR3 in DNA: TGTGCCAGCGCTTCGGGACAGCCCTATGGCTACACCTTC. The whole variable domain, filled in from reference TRBV7-9 and TRBJ1-2, reads DTGVSQNPRHKITKRGQNVTFRCDPISEHNRLYWYRQTLGQGPEFLTYFQNEAQLEKSRLLSDRFSAERPKGSFSTLEIQRTEQGDSAMYLCASASGQPYGYTFGSGTRLTVV.

This clonotype was picked up many times. The chain recombines TRBV6-1 with TRBJ1-1; D is perhaps TRBD1 (5 bases). The CDR3 has 13 residues. Germline V CDR1 and CDR2: MNHNS, SASEGT. Deletions cut 3 bases from V and 5 bases from J, with 10 bases between. CDR3 sequence: CASSDRVWTEAFF. DNA of the CDR3: TGTGCCAGCAGTGACAGGGTCTGGACTGAAGCTTTCTTT.

Ten or more counts support this clonotype. This chain links TRBV12-5 with TRBJ1-2; possibly TRBD1 for D (5 bases). In germline, CDR1 is LGHNT, CDR2 FRNRAP. The CDR3 has 17 residues. With 0 bases removed from V and 8 bases from J, the gap between germline ends came to 22 bases. CDR3 in amino acids: CASGLVLDSVTERGYTF. The CDR3 region has the DNA TGTGCTAGTGGTTTGGTGCTCGACAGCGTAACCGAGAGGGGCTACACCTTC.

This clonotype was recorded at least ten times. This chain links TRBV15 with TRBJ2-2; the match to TRBD1 covers 8 bases. V shed 3 bases, J shed 5 bases, and the junction held 5 bases outside the gene matches. Germline loops: CDR1 LNHNV, CDR2 YYDKDF (reference sequence). This CDR3 is 15 amino acids long. CDR3 region: CATSSLDRVTGELFF. The CDR3 bases are TGTGCCACCAGCAGTCTGGACAGGGTGACCGGGGAGCTGTTTTTT.

This clonotype was counted a few times. The J gene is TRBJ1-6, the V gene TRBV20-1; D might be TRBD1 (5 bases). Per germline, CDR1 DFQATT and CDR2 SNEGSKA (reference sequence). The CDR3 covers 19 residues. V was pared by 2 bases and J by 0 bases, with 20 bases between. Here the CDR3 DNA reads TGCAGTGCTAGATTGGGGGTATCATACGATAGCTCCTATAATTCACCCCTCCACTTT. Translation: CSARLGVSYDSSYNSPLHF.

At least ten counts were recorded for this clonotype. The chain recombines TRBV28 with TRBJ2-7; TRBD2 matches at 9 bases. The V segment lost 6 bases and the J segment 0 bases; nucleotides outside the gene matches: 6. This CDR3 spans 15 amino acids. Germline CDR1 is MDHEN and CDR2 is SYDVKM. In DNA form, the CDR3 reads TGTGCCAGCAGAGTTAGCGGGAGTTCCTCCTACGAGCAGTACTTC. Its protein is CASRVSGSSSYEQYF. Using reference TRBV28 and TRBJ2-7 for the parts outside the CDR3, the full variable domain is DVKVTQSSRYLVKRTGEKVFLECVQDMDHENMFWYRQDPGLGLRLIYFSYDVKMKEKGDIPEGYSVSREKKERFSLILESASTNQTSMYLCASRVSGSSSYEQYFGPGTRLTVT.

In this sample, this clonotype turned up many times. The chain couples TRBV20-1 to TRBJ1-5; TRBD1 matches 7 bases. The CDR3 loop spans 14 amino acids. Germline CDR1 DFQATT, CDR2 SNEGSKA (reference sequence). V lost 5 bases and J lost 1; bases outside the gene matches: 5. The CDR3 loop is CSARDSESNQPQHF. DNA of the CDR3: TGCAGTGCTCGGGACAGTGAGAGCAATCAGCCCCAGCATTTT.

This clonotype showed up many times. The V call is TRBV5-8, the J call TRBJ2-3; 7 positions agree with TRBD1. Looked up from germline, CDR1 is SGHTS and CDR2 is YDEGEE. The length of the CDR3 is 15 residues. Germline trimming cut 4 bases from V and 2 bases from J; bases unmatched to any gene: 7. The CDR3 region has the DNA TGTGCCAGCAGCGTTGACAGGGCACCCACAGATACGCAGTATTTT. Protein sequence: CASSVDRAPTDTQYF.

This clonotype has ten or more counts. The DNA for the CDR3 is TGCAGTGCTAGAGGGGCTAGCGCGCTACGAGATACGCAGTATTTT. Translating it yields CSARGASALRDTQYF. The chain has TRBV20-1 and TRBJ2-3; tentative D call: TRBD2 (6 bases). The CDR3 is 15 amino acids. Trimming shortened V by 1 base and J by 5 bases, and 16 bases separated the two germline ends. CDR1 and CDR2 from the germline V gene are DFQATT and SNEGSKA (reference sequence).

The chain uses TRBV28 and TRBJ1-5; TRBD1 matches at 8 bases. From germline, CDR1 is MDHEN and CDR2 SYDVKM. The CDR3 spans 12 residues. The ends lost 8 bases at V and 9 bases at J; junction bases unmatched: 6. The CDR3 loop is CASWTGRGPQHF. The CDR3, as DNA: TGTGCCAGCTGGACAGGGAGGGGGCCCCAGCATTTT.

This clonotype was counted many times. The junction and the germline gene differ at one end; a read error may be behind it. This sequence joins TRBV5-1 and TRBJ1-1; D gene uncertain. CDR1 is SGHRS, CDR2 YFSETQ, per germline. The CDR3 is 16 amino acids. CDR3 residues: CASSLSFVDSNTEAFF. In DNA form, the CDR3 reads TGTGCCAGCAGCTTATCGTTTGTCGACTCGAACACTGAAGCTTTCTTT.

This clonotype was seen repeatedly, ten times or more. The rearrangement links TRBV20-1 to TRBJ1-3; D is undetermined. Germline V CDR1 and CDR2: DFQATT, SNEGSKA (reference sequence). V shed 2 bases and J shed 3 bases, with 20 bases lying between them. There are 17 residues in the CDR3. The CDR3 loop is CSARLEIGPRGGNTIYF. CDR3 bases: TGCAGTGCTAGATTAGAGATAGGTCCACGCGGTGGAAACACCATATATTTT.

The chain uses TRBV7-9 and TRBJ1-6; D may be TRBD1 (6 bases). Trimming removed 4 bases at V and 6 bases at J, with 13 bases between. CDR3 length equals 15 residues. The germline V gene has CDR1 SEHNR and CDR2 FQNEAQ (reference sequence). The CDR3 DNA sequence: TGTGCCAGCAGCTCCTTGGGGGCCCCTAATTCACCCCTCCACTTT. Its protein product is CASSSLGAPNSPLHF.

This clonotype has ten or more counts. The chain uses TRBV7-9 and TRBJ1-6; D might be TRBD1 (5 bases). The CDR3 is made up of 14 amino acids. Germline-derived CDR1 and CDR2 are SEHNR and FQNEAQ (reference sequence). The V end was cut by 7 bases, the J end by 2 bases, with 9 bases between. Here the CDR3 reads CASTADTYNSPLHF. CDR3 coding DNA: TGTGCCAGCACCGCGGACACCTATAATTCACCCCTCCACTTT.

This clonotype was counted many times. The chain joins TRBV27 to TRBJ1-1; D is ambiguous. V was cut by 5 bases and J by 0 bases, with 10 bases left in between. CDR1 is MNHEY, CDR2 SMNVEV, per germline (reference sequence). This CDR3 spans 14 amino acids. For the CDR3, the DNA is TGTGCCAGCAGTAGGTCAGCCCTGAACACTGAAGCTTTCTTT. The encoded protein is CASSRSALNTEAFF.

This clonotype was recorded at least ten times. This rearrangement joins TRBV6-2 or TRBV6-3 to TRBJ2-5, with D maybe TRBD2 (5 bases). The V and J ends lost 5 bases and 4 bases respectively, with 8 bases between them. Germline CDR1 and CDR2: MNHEY and SVGEGT. The CDR3 has 12 amino acids. The CDR3 region has the DNA TGTGCCAGCAGTGAAGAGGGAGAGACCCAGTACTTC. Amino acid sequence: CASSEEGETQYF.

Many counts were recorded for this clonotype. The chain couples TRBV28 to TRBJ1-2; possibly TRBD1 for D (6 bases). V lost 1 base to trimming and J lost 6 bases, with 12 bases between them. Looked up from germline, CDR1 is MDHEN and CDR2 is SYDVKM. This CDR3 contains 14 residues. The DNA for the CDR3 is TGTGCCAGCAGTTTATACGGGACAAGCAATGGCTACACCTTC. This sequence encodes CASSLYGTSNGYTF.

In this sample, this clonotype turned up a few times. This rearrangement joins TRBV19 to TRBJ2-1; possibly TRBD2 for D (6 bases). The CDR3 extends over 14 amino acids. The germline gives CDR1 LNHDA, CDR2 SQIVND (reference sequence). Trimming removed 9 bases at V and 5 bases at J, with 17 bases between. The CDR3, as DNA: TGTGCCAGCCTCCCGGAGGGCCTCGACAATGAGCAGTTCTTC. Translating gives CASLPEGLDNEQFF.

CDR3 coding DNA: TGTGCCAGCAGCCGCCAGAGGGGCAGGAGGTTGAACGGCTACACCTTC. It translates to CASSRQRGRRLNGYTF. The rearrangement links TRBV7-9 to TRBJ1-2, with TRBD1 as a possible D gene (5 bases). The germline CDR1 and CDR2 sequences are SEHNR and FQNEAQ (reference sequence). The CDR3 consists of 16 residues. V gave up 5 bases and J gave up 8 bases, with 24 bases separating them.